One sample yielded the 29 T cell receptor beta chains listed below, sequenced in a study of post-analysis software for immune sequencing data (dated by TCRdb to the mid-2010s). Broad study findings and their caveats: Patients showed significantly higher frequencies than controls for several TRBV segments, among them TRBV5-6, TRBV5-1 and TRBV20-1.

Libraries were prepared through PCR. This sample was sequenced with an Illumina HiSeq 2500. To reduce PCR and sequencing biases, unique molecular identifiers were built into the TCR beta cDNA libraries. Using fastp trimming at Q25 and MiXCR clonotype assembly, TCRdb reanalyzed the public sequencing data and kept in-frame beta chains. Each CDR3 protein appears once, grouped with its most common genes and DNA. This sample is represented by 350,000 to 500,000 distinct CDR3 sequences; approximately 37% of them were singletons. The top ten clonotypes cover 7.6% of the sample. Antigens of these TCRs are unknown. Sequencing was carried out using blood. These receptor sequences come from a girl aged 2 to 10 with multiple sclerosis.

This clonotype was seen a handful of times. CDR3 DNA: TGCAGCGTTGTCAGCGATTCTTCCTATGGCTACACCTTC. This encodes CSVVSDSSYGYTF. The chain has TRBV29-1 and TRBJ1-2; D call uncertain. Germline assignment: CDR1 SQVTM and CDR2 ANQGSEA. V was cut by 4 bases and J by 4 bases, with 13 bases left in between. The CDR3 consists of 13 residues.

CDR3 in DNA: TGTGCCAGCAGCTTGGTCGGGAGAGGGAAAACAGATACGCAGTATTTT. This codes for CASSLVGRGKTDTQYF. The chain uses TRBV7-3 and TRBJ2-3, with D perhaps matching TRBD2 (6 bases). V was clipped by 3 bases and J by 3 bases, with 16 bases between them. The CDR3 has 16 amino acids. Germline lookup yields CDR1 SGHTA and CDR2 FQGTGA.

The chain recombines TRBV10-3 with TRBJ2-7, with 9 bases aligning to TRBD1. V gave up 7 bases and J gave up 5 bases; unmatched junction bases: 9. This CDR3 is 14 amino acids long. CDR1 is ENHRY and CDR2 is SYGVKD in the germline V gene. CDR3 nucleotides: TGTGCCATCAATCTCGGACAGGGGCCCCACGAGCAGTACTTC. Translating it yields CAINLGQGPHEQYF.

This clonotype appeared a single time. The rearrangement joins TRBV5-1 to TRBJ2-1, with no clear D. This CDR3 contains 12 residues. Germline assignment: CDR1 SGHRS and CDR2 YFSETQ. Deletions cut 0 bases from V and 10 bases from J, with 8 bases between. The CDR3 loop reads CASSLVQLEQFF. The CDR3 DNA follows: TGCGCCAGCAGCTTGGTCCAACTCGAGCAGTTCTTC.

The chain couples TRBV6-2 or TRBV6-3 to TRBJ2-2, with TRBD2 identical over 8 bases. CDR3 length: 14 residues. Germline-derived CDR1 and CDR2 are MNHEY and SVGEGT. Losses at the gene ends were 2 bases for V and 6 bases for J; bases not matched to a gene: 2. CDR3 DNA: TGTGCCAGCAGTTACGGGACTAGACCCGGGGAGCTGTTTTTT. Its protein is CASSYGTRPGELFF.

The genes are TRBV7-3 and TRBJ2-5; D remains ambiguous. Trimming stripped 3 bases from V and 1 base from J, with 6 bases between. The CDR3 loop spans 13 amino acids. Germline CDR1 and CDR2: SGHTA and FQGTGA. CDR3: CASSFSCQETQYF. CDR3 in DNA: TGTGCCAGCAGCTTCTCGTGCCAAGAGACCCAGTACTTC. Full variable domain (remainder filled in from reference TRBV7-3 and TRBJ2-5): GAGVSQTPSNKVTEKGKYVELRCDPISGHTALYWYRQSLGQGPEFLIYFQGTGAADDSGLPNDRFFAVRPEGSVSTLKIQRTERGDSAVYLCASSFSCQETQYFGPGTRLLVL.

The rearrangement joins TRBV20-1 to TRBJ1-5, with unresolved D. The CDR3 is made up of 15 amino acids. In germline, CDR1 is DFQATT, CDR2 SNEGSKA (reference sequence). With 3 bases removed from V and 3 bases from J, the gap between germline ends came to 15 bases. The CDR3 protein is CSASRASEPNQPQHF. The CDR3 bases are TGCAGTGCTAGCCGAGCGTCGGAGCCCAATCAGCCCCAGCATTTT.

This clonotype was seen more than once but under ten times. The chain combines TRBV7-9 with TRBJ2-5; D is ambiguous. The CDR3 is made up of 19 amino acids. Trimming removed 0 bases at V and 3 bases at J, with 23 bases between. Germline CDR1 and CDR2: SEHNR and FQNEAQ (reference sequence). In DNA, the CDR3 is TGTGCCAGCAGCTTAGCGCTGAGCTTCTCCCAAGAGTCGAAAGAGACCCAGTACTTC. This translates into CASSLALSFSQESKETQYF.

This clonotype has a single count. This sequence joins TRBV7-2 and TRBJ2-5; 10 bases agree with TRBD1. The J call may not be correct, given that the DNA end is closer to TRBJ2-7. Germline CDR1 SGHTA, CDR2 FQGNSA. The CDR3 loop spans 16 amino acids. In DNA form, the CDR3 reads TGTGCCAGCAGCTTAGTTCCCGGGACAGGGGAGAACGAGCAGTACTTC. Translation gives CASSLVPGTGENEQYF.

This chain uses TRBV7-8 with TRBJ1-6; D gene ambiguous. The CDR3 consists of 16 residues. V was clipped by 5 bases and J by 0 bases, with 11 bases between them. Germline values: CDR1 SGHVS, CDR2 FQNEAQ. CDR3 in amino acids: CASSASGSSYNSPLHF. DNA for the CDR3: TGTGCCAGCAGCGCCTCGGGGAGCTCCTATAATTCACCCCTCCACTTT.

The chain has TRBV4-2 and TRBJ1-1; D possibly corresponds to TRBD1 (5 bases). This CDR3 spans 17 amino acids. The germline CDR1 and CDR2 sequences are LGHNA and YNFKEQ. V was cut by 2 bases and J by 4 bases, with 20 bases left in between. This CDR3 is CASSQSLRGVRGTEAFF. The CDR3 DNA sequence: TGTGCCAGCAGCCAAAGTCTCCGGGGGGTTCGGGGCACTGAAGCTTTCTTT.

The rearrangement links TRBV18 to TRBJ1-5, with a tentative D call TRBD1 (6 bases). Germline V CDR1 and CDR2: KGHSH, LQKENI. The CDR3 has 16 amino acids. Between the trimmed V and J ends, which lost 2 bases and 4 bases, there was a span of 15 bases. CDR3: CASSPGTGNMNQPQHF. CDR3 nucleotide sequence: TGTGCCAGCTCACCAGGTACAGGGAACATGAATCAGCCCCAGCATTTT.

This clonotype was found a few times. The chain is built from TRBV6-5 and TRBJ1-1, with 8 bases lining up with TRBD1. CDR3 length: 14 residues. Germline loops: CDR1 MNHEY, CDR2 SVGAGI. Trimming cost V 2 bases and J 7 bases; bases outside gene matches: 6. CDR3 region: CASSYAGTGFEAFF. CDR3 coding DNA: TGTGCCAGCAGTTACGCCGGGACAGGTTTTGAAGCTTTCTTT.

This sequence joins TRBV20-1 and TRBJ2-1; TRBD2 matches 14 bases. Germline V gene sequence: CDR1 DFQATT, CDR2 SNEGSKA (reference sequence). The CDR3 runs 16 residues. V was clipped by 7 bases and J by 3 bases; unmatched bases: 8. The CDR3 DNA reads as TGCAGTGTCGGGACTAGCGGGAGAGAATTCTACAATGAGCAGTTCTTC. It codes for CSVGTSGREFYNEQFF.

The rearrangement joins TRBV29-1 to TRBJ2-1; 11 nucleotides match TRBD1. Per germline, CDR1 SQVTM and CDR2 ANQGSEA. With V trimmed by 6 bases and J by 6 bases, 7 bases remained unmatched. The CDR3 length is 14 residues. CDR3 residues: CSVAGQGAFNEQFF. CDR3 nucleotide sequence: TGCAGCGTCGCCGGACAGGGGGCGTTCAATGAGCAGTTCTTC.

This chain joins TRBV24-1 and TRBJ1-5; no clear D. The germline V gene encodes CDR1 KGHDR and CDR2 SFDVKD. V was trimmed by 2 bases and J by 7 bases, leaving 5 bases between them. The CDR3 is 12 residues long. Here the CDR3 reads CATSDSGQPQHF. CDR3 bases: TGTGCCACCAGTGATTCAGGACAGCCCCAGCATTTT.

A few counts support this clonotype. The chain has TRBV4-1 and TRBJ1-2, with D hard to call. Trimming left V 5 bases short and J 4 bases short, with 11 bases between. CDR3 length: 13 residues. CDR1 and CDR2 (germline): MGHRA, YSYEKL. The CDR3 is CASSSIGLYGYTF. The CDR3 DNA sequence: TGCGCCAGCAGCTCTATAGGGCTCTATGGCTACACCTTC.

The chain joins TRBV7-9 to TRBJ2-1, with 8 bases that match TRBD1. The CDR3 consists of 15 residues. V shed 0 bases and J 7 bases; nucleotides not matched to a gene: 5. The germline V gene encodes CDR1 SEHNR and CDR2 FQNEAQ (reference sequence). The CDR3 loop reads CASSLAGRGLNEQFF. Here the CDR3 DNA reads TGTGCCAGCAGCTTAGCCGGCAGGGGGCTGAATGAGCAGTTCTTC. Supplemented by reference TRBV7-9 and TRBJ2-1, the full variable domain reads DTGVSQNPRHKITKRGQNVTFRCDPISEHNRLYWYRQTLGQGPEFLTYFQNEAQLEKSRLLSDRFSAERPKGSFSTLEIQRTEQGDSAMYLCASSLAGRGLNEQFFGPGTRLTVL.

The chain employs TRBV12-3 or TRBV12-4 and TRBJ2-5, with D perhaps matching TRBD1 (7 bases). CDR3 length: 15 amino acids. Trimming took 6 bases from V and 9 from J, leaving 23 bases between them. CDR3 sequence (DNA): TGTGCCAGCAGCCGGCAGGGGGGAAGCAATCAGCCCCAGTACTTC. Translating it yields CASSRQGGSNQPQYF.

The CDR3 DNA is TGTGCCAGCAGCAGGAATTGGGACAGGGGTCGTCTAGCGAGAAGCACAGATACGCAGTATTTT. It yields the protein CASSRNWDRGRLARSTDTQYF. The chain links TRBV5-5 to TRBJ2-3; 10 nucleotides line up with TRBD1. Germline V gene data show CDR1 as SGHKS and CDR2 as YYEKEE (reference sequence). The CDR3 length is 21 residues. The V segment lost 4 bases and the J segment 0 bases; nucleotides outside the gene matches: 20.

A note on this clonotype: Compared with germline, one end of the junction differs, possibly owing to a read error. The chain has TRBV12-3 or TRBV12-4 and TRBJ2-1, with 9 bases lining up with TRBD2. The length of the CDR3 is 16 residues. The chain's CDR3 is CASRSWREGRDNAQFF. The CDR3 DNA is TGTGCCAGCAGATCTTGGCGGGAGGGCCGGGACAATGCGCAGTTCTTC.

This sequence joins TRBV24-1 and TRBJ2-7, with TRBD1 identical over 8 bases. The germline CDR1 and CDR2 sequences are KGHDR and SFDVKD. This CDR3 has 15 amino acids. With V trimmed by 2 bases and J by 12 bases, 14 bases remained unmatched. The CDR3 loop reads CATSDSAGGLETRYF. CDR3 nucleotides: TGTGCCACCAGTGATTCCGCAGGGGGCCTGGAGACCCGGTACTTC.

This clonotype was detected only a few times. The J gene is TRBJ2-7, the V gene TRBV12-3 or TRBV12-4, with D possibly being TRBD2 (5 bases). The CDR3 runs 14 residues. The ends were cut back, 4 bases at V and 6 bases at J, with 16 bases in the middle. CDR3 bases: TGTGCCAGCAGTTCGCTCTTAAGTCGGGGCGAGCAGTACTTC. Its translation: CASSSLLSRGEQYF.

This clonotype turned up a few times. The rearrangement uses TRBV6-5 and TRBJ2-1; D is unclear. The CDR3 loop spans 17 amino acids. Trimming stripped 2 bases from V and 0 bases from J, with 14 bases between. Per the germline V gene, CDR1 is MNHEY and CDR2 is SVGAGI. The DNA for the CDR3 is TGTGCCAGCAGTTACCGAGTCACATGGAGCTCCTACAATGAGCAGTTCTTC. This gives the protein CASSYRVTWSSYNEQFF.

This clonotype showed up just a few times. V is TRBV20-1 and J is TRBJ2-4, with 9 bases lining up with TRBD2. The germline CDR1 and CDR2 sequences are DFQATT and SNEGSKA (reference sequence). The CDR3 runs 14 residues. Trimming took 5 bases from V and 6 from J; bases not matched to a gene: 8. CDR3 amino acids: CSAGASGMINIQYF. CDR3 sequence (DNA): TGCAGTGCTGGGGCTAGCGGGATGATAAACATTCAGTACTTC.

The chain links TRBV5-1 to TRBJ2-7; D is uncertain. Germline V gives CDR1 SGHRS, CDR2 YFSETQ. This CDR3 has 14 amino acids. V gave up 0 bases and J gave up 3 bases, with 10 bases separating them. The CDR3 spells CASSLVKGRYEQYF. DNA of the CDR3: TGCGCCAGCAGCTTGGTAAAGGGCCGCTACGAGCAGTACTTC.

This clonotype was seen only a few times. The chain couples TRBV29-1 to TRBJ2-5; 8 nucleotides align to TRBD2. The CDR3 spans 14 residues. Per the germline V gene, CDR1 is SQVTM and CDR2 is ANQGSEA. V was clipped by 3 bases and J by 9 bases; unmatched bases: 12. The CDR3 reads CSVEGGGLVGAQYF. CDR3 coding DNA: TGCAGCGTTGAGGGGGGGGGACTAGTTGGAGCCCAGTACTTC.

This chain connects TRBV6-5 to TRBJ1-2; the D is unclear. The CDR3 runs 14 residues. Trimming shortened V by 2 bases and J by 1 base, and 8 bases separated the two germline ends. Germline V CDR1 and CDR2: MNHEY, SVGAGI. The CDR3: CASSYGGDNYGYTF. CDR3 in DNA: TGTGCCAGCAGTTACGGAGGAGATAACTATGGCTACACCTTC.

This clonotype turned up a few times. The chain has TRBV6-2 or TRBV6-3 and TRBJ1-5; D might be TRBD1 (5 bases). V was cut by 2 bases and J by 0 bases, with 14 bases left in between. The CDR3 is made up of 17 amino acids. Germline CDR1 is MNHEY and CDR2 is SVGEGT. The CDR3 DNA follows: TGTGCCAGCAGTTACGGGTCAACACAGGTTAGCAATCAGCCCCAGCATTTT. It specifies CASSYGSTQVSNQPQHF.